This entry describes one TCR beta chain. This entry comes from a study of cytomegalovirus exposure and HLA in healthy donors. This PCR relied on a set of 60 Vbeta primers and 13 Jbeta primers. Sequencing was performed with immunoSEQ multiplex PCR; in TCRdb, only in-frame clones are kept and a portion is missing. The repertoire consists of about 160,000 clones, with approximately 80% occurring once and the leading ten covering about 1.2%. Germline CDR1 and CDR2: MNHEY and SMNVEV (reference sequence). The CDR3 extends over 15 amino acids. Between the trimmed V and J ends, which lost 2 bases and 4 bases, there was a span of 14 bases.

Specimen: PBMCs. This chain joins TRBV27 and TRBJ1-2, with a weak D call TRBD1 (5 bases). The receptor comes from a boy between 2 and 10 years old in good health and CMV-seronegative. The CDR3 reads CASSLGQGGSYGYTF. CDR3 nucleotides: TGTGCCAGCAGTTTAGGGCAGGGAGGGTCCTATGGCTACACCTTC.